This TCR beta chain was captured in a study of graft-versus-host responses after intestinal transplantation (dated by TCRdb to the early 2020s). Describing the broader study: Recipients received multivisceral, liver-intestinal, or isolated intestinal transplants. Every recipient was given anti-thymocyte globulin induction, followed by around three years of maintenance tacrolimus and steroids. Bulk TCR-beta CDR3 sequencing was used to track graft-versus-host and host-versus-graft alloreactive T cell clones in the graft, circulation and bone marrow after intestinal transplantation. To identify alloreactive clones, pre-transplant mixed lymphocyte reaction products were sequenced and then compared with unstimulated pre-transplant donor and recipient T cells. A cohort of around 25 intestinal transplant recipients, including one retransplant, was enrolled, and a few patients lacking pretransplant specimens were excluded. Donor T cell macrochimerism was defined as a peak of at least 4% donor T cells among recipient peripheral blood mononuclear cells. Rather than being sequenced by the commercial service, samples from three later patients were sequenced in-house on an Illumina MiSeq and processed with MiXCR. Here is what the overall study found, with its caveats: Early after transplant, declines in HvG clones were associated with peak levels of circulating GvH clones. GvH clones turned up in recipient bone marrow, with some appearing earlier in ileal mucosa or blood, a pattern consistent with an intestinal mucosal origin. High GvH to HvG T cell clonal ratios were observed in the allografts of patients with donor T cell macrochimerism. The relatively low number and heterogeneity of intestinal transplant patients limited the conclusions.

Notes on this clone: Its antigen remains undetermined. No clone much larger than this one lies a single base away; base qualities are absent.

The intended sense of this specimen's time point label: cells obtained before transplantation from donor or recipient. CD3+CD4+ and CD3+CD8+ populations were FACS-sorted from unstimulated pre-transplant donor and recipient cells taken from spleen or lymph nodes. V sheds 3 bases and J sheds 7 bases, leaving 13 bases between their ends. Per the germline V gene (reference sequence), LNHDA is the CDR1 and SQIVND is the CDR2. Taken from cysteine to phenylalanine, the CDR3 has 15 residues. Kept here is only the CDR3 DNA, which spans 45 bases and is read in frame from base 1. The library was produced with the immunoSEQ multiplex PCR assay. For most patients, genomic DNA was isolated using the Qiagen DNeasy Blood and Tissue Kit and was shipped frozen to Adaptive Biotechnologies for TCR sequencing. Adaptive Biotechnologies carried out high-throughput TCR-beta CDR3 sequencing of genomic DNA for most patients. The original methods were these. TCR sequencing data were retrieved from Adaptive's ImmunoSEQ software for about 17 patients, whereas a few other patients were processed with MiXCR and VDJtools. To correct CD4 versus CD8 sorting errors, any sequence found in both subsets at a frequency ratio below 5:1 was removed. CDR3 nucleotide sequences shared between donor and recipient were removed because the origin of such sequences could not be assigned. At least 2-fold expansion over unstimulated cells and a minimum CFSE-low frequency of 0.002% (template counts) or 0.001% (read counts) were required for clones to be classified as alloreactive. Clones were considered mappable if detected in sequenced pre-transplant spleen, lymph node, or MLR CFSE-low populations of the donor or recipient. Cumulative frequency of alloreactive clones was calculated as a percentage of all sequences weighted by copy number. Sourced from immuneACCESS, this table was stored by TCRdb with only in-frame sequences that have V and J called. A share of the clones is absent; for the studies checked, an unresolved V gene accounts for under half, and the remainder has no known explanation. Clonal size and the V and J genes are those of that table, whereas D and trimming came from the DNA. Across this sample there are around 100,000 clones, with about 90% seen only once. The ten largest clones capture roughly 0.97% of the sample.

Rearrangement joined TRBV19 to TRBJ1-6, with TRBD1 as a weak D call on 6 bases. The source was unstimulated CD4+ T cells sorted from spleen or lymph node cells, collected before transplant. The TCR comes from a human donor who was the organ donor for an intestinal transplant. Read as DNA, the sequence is TGTGCCAGTAGTATTCCCACAGGGATGAATTCACCCCTCCACTTT. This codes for CASSIPTGMNSPLHF.